This T cell receptor (beta chain) was obtained from a study of a mutant IDH1 vaccine in newly diagnosed glioma. In the study overall: Treated patients showed a male proportion of around 60%, a female proportion of around 40%, and a mean age of about 44 years. Earlier treatment was radiotherapy, temozolomide, or both, with most getting both.

Noted time point: week 35, safety follow-up. All doses held 300 ug of mutant IDH1 20-mer peptide, with topical imiquimod. Trimming pared 7 bases from V and 4 bases from J, leaving 16 bases between. CDR1 is GTSNPN and CDR2 is SVGIG in the germline V gene (reference sequence). The CDR3 is made up of 13 amino acids. Sequencing was performed with immunoSEQ multiplex PCR; in TCRdb, only in-frame clones are kept and a portion is missing. The table has roughly 68,000 clones, 74% seen once. The table lists this clone with a few counts. Its antigen is unidentified. The receptor was derived from a man aged 50 or older with glioma. The chain carries TRBV30 and TRBJ1-2; D may be TRBD1 (5 bases). The input for sequencing was PBMCs, taken from a glioma patient whose treatment included an IDH1 peptide vaccine. This CDR3 reads CASKIGGSYGYTF. The CDR3 DNA reads as TGTGCCTCGAAGATCGGGGGAAGCTATGGCTACACCTTC.